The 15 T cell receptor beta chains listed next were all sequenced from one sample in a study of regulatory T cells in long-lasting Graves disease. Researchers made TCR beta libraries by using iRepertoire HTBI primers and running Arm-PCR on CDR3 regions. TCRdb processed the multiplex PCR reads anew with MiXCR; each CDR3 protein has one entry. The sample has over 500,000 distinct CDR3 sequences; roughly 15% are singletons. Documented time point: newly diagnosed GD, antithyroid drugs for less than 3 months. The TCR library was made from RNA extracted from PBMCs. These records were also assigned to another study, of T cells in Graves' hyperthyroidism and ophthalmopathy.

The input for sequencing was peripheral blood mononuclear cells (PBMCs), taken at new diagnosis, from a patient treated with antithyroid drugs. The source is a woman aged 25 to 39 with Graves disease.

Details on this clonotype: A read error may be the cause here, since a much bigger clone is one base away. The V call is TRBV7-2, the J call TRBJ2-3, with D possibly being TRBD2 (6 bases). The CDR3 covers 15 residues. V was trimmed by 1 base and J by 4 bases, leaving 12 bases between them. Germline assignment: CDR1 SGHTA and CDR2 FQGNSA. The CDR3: CASSLEFSSADTQYF. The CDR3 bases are TGTGCCAGCAGCTTAGAGTTTTCTAGCGCAGATACGCAGTATTTT.

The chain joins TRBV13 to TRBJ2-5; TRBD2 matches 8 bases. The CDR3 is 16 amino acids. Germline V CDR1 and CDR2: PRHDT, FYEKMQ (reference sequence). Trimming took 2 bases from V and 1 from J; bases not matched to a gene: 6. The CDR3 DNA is TGTGCCAGCAGCTTACGCACGGGAGGGCCCCAAGAGACCCAGTACTTC. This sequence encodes CASSLRTGGPQETQYF. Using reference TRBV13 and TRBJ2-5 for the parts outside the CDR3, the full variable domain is AAGVIQSPRHLIKEKRETATLKCYPIPRHDTVYWYQQGPGQDPQFLISFYEKMQSDKGSIPDRFSAQQFSDYHSELNMSSLELGDSALYFCASSLRTGGPQETQYFGPGTRLLVL.

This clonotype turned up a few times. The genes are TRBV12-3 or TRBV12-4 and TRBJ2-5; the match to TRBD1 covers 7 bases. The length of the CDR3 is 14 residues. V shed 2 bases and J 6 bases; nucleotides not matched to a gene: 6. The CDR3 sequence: CASSLWDSRKTQYF. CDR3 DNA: TGTGCCAGCAGTTTATGGGACAGCCGCAAGACCCAGTACTTC.

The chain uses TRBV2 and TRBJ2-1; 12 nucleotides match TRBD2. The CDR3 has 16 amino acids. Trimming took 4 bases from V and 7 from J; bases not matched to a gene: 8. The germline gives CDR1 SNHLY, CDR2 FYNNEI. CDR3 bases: TGTGCCAGCAGTGGGGAGGGACTAGCGGGTCTTAATGAGCAGTTCTTC. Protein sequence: CASSGEGLAGLNEQFF.

The CDR3 loop reads CASSSGGGGQPQHF. CDR3 sequence (DNA): TGTGCCAGCAGCTCCGGGGGGGGTGGACAGCCCCAGCATTTT. The rearrangement uses TRBV7-9 and TRBJ1-5; D is possibly TRBD1 (5 bases). Germline lookup yields CDR1 SEHNR and CDR2 FQNEAQ (reference sequence). The CDR3 contains 14 residues. V dropped 4 bases and J dropped 7 bases, with 14 bases sitting between them.

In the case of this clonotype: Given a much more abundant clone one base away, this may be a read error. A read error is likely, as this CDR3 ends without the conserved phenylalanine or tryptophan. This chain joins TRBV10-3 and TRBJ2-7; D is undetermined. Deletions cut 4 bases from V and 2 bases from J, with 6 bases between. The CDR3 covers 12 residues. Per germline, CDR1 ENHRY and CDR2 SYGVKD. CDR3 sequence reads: CAISAEPYEQYL. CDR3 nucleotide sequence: TGTGCCATCAGTGCGGAGCCCTACGAGCAGTACCTC.

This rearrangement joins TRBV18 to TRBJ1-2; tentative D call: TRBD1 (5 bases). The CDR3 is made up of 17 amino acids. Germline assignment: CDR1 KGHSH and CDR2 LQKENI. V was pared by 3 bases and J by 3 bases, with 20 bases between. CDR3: CASSPTGGGEPDYGYTF. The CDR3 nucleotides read TGTGCCAGCTCACCGACGGGGGGAGGTGAGCCTGACTATGGCTACACCTTC.

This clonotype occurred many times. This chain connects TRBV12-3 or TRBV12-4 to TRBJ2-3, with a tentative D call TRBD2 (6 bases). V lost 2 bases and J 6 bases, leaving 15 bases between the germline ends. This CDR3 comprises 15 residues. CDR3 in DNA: TGTGCCAGCAGTTTACATTACGGCGCGGGGGATACGCAGTATTTT. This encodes CASSLHYGAGDTQYF.

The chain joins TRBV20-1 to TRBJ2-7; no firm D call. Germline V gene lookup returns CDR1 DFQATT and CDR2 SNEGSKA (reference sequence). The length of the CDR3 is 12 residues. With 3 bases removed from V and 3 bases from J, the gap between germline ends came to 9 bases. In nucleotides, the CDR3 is TGCAGTGCTAGGGTCTACAACTACGAGCAGTACTTC. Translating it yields CSARVYNYEQYF.

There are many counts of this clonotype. The CDR3 loop is CASSLSEDTQYF. The CDR3 nucleotides read TGTGCCAGCAGCTTAAGTGAGGATACGCAGTATTTT. The chain joins TRBV11-3 to TRBJ2-3; D is ambiguous. V dropped 2 bases and J dropped 6 bases, with 6 bases sitting between them. Germline CDR1 reads SGHNT; CDR2 reads YENEEA. This CDR3 is 12 amino acids long.

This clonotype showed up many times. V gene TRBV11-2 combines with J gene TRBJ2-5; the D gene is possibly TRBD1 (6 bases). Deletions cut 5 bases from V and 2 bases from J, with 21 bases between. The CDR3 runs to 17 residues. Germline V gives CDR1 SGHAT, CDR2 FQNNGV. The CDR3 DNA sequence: TGTGCCAGCAGCGACCGTAGAGGGGGTGGATGGCAAGAGACCCAGTACTTC. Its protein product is CASSDRRGGGWQETQYF.

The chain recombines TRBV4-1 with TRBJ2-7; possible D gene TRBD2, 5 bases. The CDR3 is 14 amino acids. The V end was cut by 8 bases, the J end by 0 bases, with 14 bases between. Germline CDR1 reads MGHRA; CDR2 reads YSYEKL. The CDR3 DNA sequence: TGCGCCAGCCGAGTCTGGAGCGGCTCCTACGAGCAGTACTTC. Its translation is CASRVWSGSYEQYF.

Written as DNA, the CDR3 is TGCGCCAGCAGCTTGGTCGCAGTTATCGGCACTGAAGCTTTCTTT. Its translation: CASSLVAVIGTEAFF. V and J are TRBV5-1 and TRBJ1-1; D gene uncertain. CDR3 size: 15 residues. The germline V gene has CDR1 SGHRS and CDR2 YFSETQ. Trimming removed 0 bases at V and 4 bases at J, with 13 bases between.

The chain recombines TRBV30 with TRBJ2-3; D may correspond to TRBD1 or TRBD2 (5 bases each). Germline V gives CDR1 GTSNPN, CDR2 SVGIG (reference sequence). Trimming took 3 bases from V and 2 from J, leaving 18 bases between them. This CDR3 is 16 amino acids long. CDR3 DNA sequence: TGTGCCTGGAGGTTTAGTACGGGACCTCTCACAGATACGCAGTATTTT. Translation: CAWRFSTGPLTDTQYF.

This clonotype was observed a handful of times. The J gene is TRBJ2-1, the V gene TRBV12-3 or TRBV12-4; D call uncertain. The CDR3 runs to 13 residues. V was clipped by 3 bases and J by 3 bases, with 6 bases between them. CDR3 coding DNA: TGTGCCAGCAGTTTCCGACTCTACAATGAGCAGTTCTTC. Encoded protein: CASSFRLYNEQFF.